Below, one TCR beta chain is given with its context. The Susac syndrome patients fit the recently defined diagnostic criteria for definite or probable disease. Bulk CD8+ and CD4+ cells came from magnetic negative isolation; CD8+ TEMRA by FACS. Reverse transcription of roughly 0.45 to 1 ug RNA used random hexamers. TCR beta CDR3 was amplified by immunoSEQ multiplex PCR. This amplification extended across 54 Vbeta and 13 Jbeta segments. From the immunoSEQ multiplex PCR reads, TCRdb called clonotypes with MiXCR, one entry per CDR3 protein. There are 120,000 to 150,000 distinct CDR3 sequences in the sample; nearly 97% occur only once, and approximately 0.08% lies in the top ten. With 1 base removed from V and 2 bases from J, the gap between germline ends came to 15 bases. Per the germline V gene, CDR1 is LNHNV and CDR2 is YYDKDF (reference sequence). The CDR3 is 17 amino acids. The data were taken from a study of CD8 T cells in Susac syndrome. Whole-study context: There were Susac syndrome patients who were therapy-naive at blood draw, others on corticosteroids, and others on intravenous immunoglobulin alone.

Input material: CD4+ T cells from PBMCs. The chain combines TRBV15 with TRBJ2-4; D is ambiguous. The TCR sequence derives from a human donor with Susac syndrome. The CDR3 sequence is CATSRVSLDRSKNIQYF. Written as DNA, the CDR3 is TGTGCCACCAGCAGAGTTAGTCTCGACCGTTCCAAAAACATTCAGTACTTC.